These 15 T cell receptor beta chains came from one sample sequenced in a study of cytomegalovirus exposure and HLA in healthy donors. Both 60 Vbeta primers and 13 Jbeta primers went into the PCR. Data came from immunoSEQ multiplex PCR; TCRdb stores just in-frame clones and leaves some out. The data hold around 100,000 clones, with 70% to 85% observed a single time. The specimen sequenced was PBMCs. The receptors come from a woman younger than 35 in good health and CMV-seropositive.

The CDR3 DNA follows: TGTGCCAGCAGCCAACGTCGGGGAGGTATCTATGGCTACACCTTC. Its translation is CASSQRRGGIYGYTF. This chain uses TRBV5-8 with TRBJ1-2, with no clear D. Trimming took off 4 bases at V and 4 bases at J, with 17 bases between the two ends. The CDR3 runs to 15 residues. CDR1 is SGHTS, CDR2 YDEGEE, per germline.

V gene TRBV28 combines with J gene TRBJ2-7; 8 bases align to TRBD1. The CDR3 consists of 14 residues. V shed 4 bases, J shed 3 bases, and the junction held 5 bases outside the gene matches. The germline V gene encodes CDR1 MDHEN and CDR2 SYDVKM. This CDR3 reads CASSYSGQVYEQYF. CDR3 sequence (DNA): TGTGCCAGCAGTTATTCGGGACAGGTCTACGAGCAGTACTTC.

This clone was seen a single time. The chain couples TRBV10-3 to TRBJ1-5; 12 bases are shared with TRBD1. The junction had 12 bases not matched to a gene; V was cut back by 6 bases and J by 6 bases. The CDR3 runs 17 residues. The germline V gene has CDR1 ENHRY and CDR2 SYGVKD. The CDR3 here is CAISSGTGGASSQPQHF. The CDR3 bases are TGTGCCATCAGCTCCGGGACAGGGGGCGCATCGAGTCAGCCCCAGCATTTT.

The chain links TRBV21-1 to TRBJ2-7; the table calls TRBD1, which could not be checked here. TRBV21-1 is termed a pseudogene. This CDR3 is built from 20 residues. The CDR3 loop reads CASSTADRRKPLGRAYEQYF. The DNA of the CDR3 is TGTGCCAGCAGCACAGCTGACAGGCGAAAGCCTTTAGGGCGTGCCTACGAGCAGTACTTC.

The chain recombines TRBV6-4 with TRBJ1-3, with 10 bases identical to TRBD1. CDR1 is MRHNA and CDR2 is SNTAGT in the germline V gene. This CDR3 has 18 amino acids. J was trimmed by 3 bases and V by 4 bases; bases with no gene match: 12. The CDR3: CASSAPGQGKRVGNTIYF. The CDR3 nucleotides read TGTGCCAGCAGTGCCCCGGGACAGGGGAAGAGGGTTGGAAACACCATATATTTT.

The gene calls are TRBV30 and TRBJ2-1, with a weak D call TRBD2 (6 bases). Germline CDR1 GTSNPN, CDR2 SVGIG (reference sequence). V lost 3 bases to trimming and J lost 9 bases, with 15 bases between them. This CDR3 spans 13 amino acids. CDR3 nucleotides: TGTGCCTGGAGGGCTAGCGCCTGGGGTGAGCAGTTCTTC. Residues: CAWRASAWGEQFF.

This clone was observed a handful of times. The same CDR3 also results from other DNA sequences found in this sample. The chain uses TRBV4-2 and TRBJ2-1; 8 bases are shared with TRBD2. Losses at the gene ends were 1 base for V and 7 bases for J; bases not matched to a gene: 6. The CDR3 totals 15 residues. Germline V CDR1 and CDR2: LGHNA, YNFKEQ. CDR3: CASSQAAGAGNEQFF. The CDR3 region has the DNA TGTGCCAGCAGCCAAGCAGCGGGAGCTGGTAATGAGCAGTTCTTC.

The J gene is TRBJ1-5, the V gene TRBV28; tentatively, D is TRBD1 (5 bases). The CDR3 has 15 amino acids. Germline CDR1 is MDHEN and CDR2 is SYDVKM. The V end was cut by 1 base, the J end by 3 bases, with 10 bases between. The CDR3 region is CASSLFRGNNQPQHF. The CDR3 bases are TGTGCCAGCAGTTTATTTCGGGGGAACAATCAGCCCCAGCATTTT.

V and J are TRBV6-4 and TRBJ2-1, with 9 nucleotides matching TRBD2. V was clipped by 0 bases and J by 5 bases; unmatched bases: 5. Germline V gene data show CDR1 as MRHNA and CDR2 as SNTAGT. The CDR3 length is 16 residues. CDR3 DNA: TGTGCCAGCAGTGACTCGGGCGGGAGGGGCCACAATGAGCAGTTCTTC. It yields the protein CASSDSGGRGHNEQFF.

As regards this clone: Other DNA sequences in this specimen translate into the identical CDR3. This chain uses TRBV25-1 with TRBJ2-3, with 9 nucleotides matching TRBD1. J lost 11 bases, V lost 4 bases, and 13 bases had no gene match. The germline V gene encodes CDR1 MGHDK and CDR2 SYGVNS. This CDR3 is built from 15 residues. CDR3 region: CASSAAGQGRGGQYF. CDR3 bases: TGTGCCAGCAGTGCGGCGGGACAGGGTCGAGGAGGGCAGTATTTT.

Of note for this clone: A read error may produce the germline difference seen at one junction end. The V call is TRBV19, the J call TRBJ2-7; D is possibly TRBD2 (6 bases). This CDR3 region has 12 residues. The germline V gene encodes CDR1 LNHDA and CDR2 SQIVND (reference sequence). The CDR3 sequence: CASSVSPGERYF. In nucleotides, the CDR3 is TGTGCCAGTAGTGTTTCCCCGGGGGAGCGGTACTTC.

This clone appeared a few times. The V call is TRBV25-1, the J call TRBJ2-7; D gene ambiguous. Germline lookup yields CDR1 MGHDK and CDR2 SYGVNS. The CDR3 is 13 amino acids. V dropped 3 bases and J dropped 3 bases, with 9 bases sitting between them. The CDR3 loop reads CASSDHPSYEQYF. CDR3 sequence (DNA): TGTGCCAGCAGTGACCACCCGAGCTACGAGCAGTACTTC.

The chain's CDR3 is CASSQAGIQETQYF. The DNA of the CDR3 is TGTGCCAGCAGCCAAGCCGGGATTCAAGAGACCCAGTACTTC. This sequence joins TRBV4-2 and TRBJ2-5, with D maybe TRBD2 (5 bases). Trimming left V 1 base short and J 2 bases short, with 8 bases between. Germline V gene data show CDR1 as LGHNA and CDR2 as YNFKEQ. The CDR3 length is 14 residues.

The gene calls are TRBV9 and TRBJ1-6; the D is unclear. Trimming removed 0 bases at V and 9 bases at J, with 7 bases between. Germline values: CDR1 SGDLS, CDR2 YYNGEE. This CDR3 region has 13 residues. CDR3 region: CASSVGEGSPLHF. CDR3 nucleotides: TGTGCCAGCAGCGTAGGGGAGGGTTCACCCCTCCACTTT.

The genes are TRBV10-2 and TRBJ1-1, with D uncertain. The germline gives CDR1 WSHSY, CDR2 SAAADI. The CDR3 has 16 residues. Trimming took off 0 bases at V and 3 bases at J, with 14 bases between the two ends. DNA for the CDR3: TGCGCCAGCAGTGAGTCGAGTCGTCTCTCGGACACTGAAGCTTTCTTT. Protein: CASSESSRLSDTEAFF.